Below, 5 T cell receptor beta chains from the same sample are listed, as sequenced in a study of shared clonotypes between healthy human individuals. Clones were read by immunoSEQ multiplex PCR, and TCRdb kept only the in-frame ones, dropping some. The sample lists 2.3 million or so clones, approximately 95% occurring once. Sequencing input: naive CD4+ T cells from PBMCs. Subset specified: CD45RA+ positively selected. The receptor set was obtained from a man aged 18 to 29 in good health. Some clones in this sample may be carry-over from other donors' samples.

The chain is built from TRBV28 and TRBJ2-7, with 8 bases identical to TRBD2. Germline trimming cut 4 bases from V and 4 bases from J; bases unmatched to any gene: 6. The CDR3 is 14 amino acids. CDR1 and CDR2 (germline): MDHEN, SYDVKM. The CDR3 reads CASSSGGVRYEQYF. DNA for the CDR3: TGTGCCAGCAGTTCGGGAGGGGTCAGGTACGAGCAGTACTTC.

The genes are TRBV19 and TRBJ1-1, with D hard to call. This CDR3 contains 16 residues. V was pared by 7 bases and J by 3 bases, with 21 bases between. Germline V gives CDR1 LNHDA, CDR2 SQIVND (reference sequence). CDR3 sequence (DNA): TGTGCCAGTACCTCCCTTCTTAGACCGTGGGACACTGAAGCTTTCTTT. It specifies CASTSLLRPWDTEAFF.

V usage is TRBV28 and J usage is TRBJ2-2; perhaps TRBD1 as D (5 bases). Trimming shortened V by 7 bases and J by 3 bases, and 12 bases separated the two germline ends. CDR3 length equals 14 residues. From germline, CDR1 is MDHEN and CDR2 SYDVKM. CDR3 in DNA: TGTGCCAGCATGAAGGACACCTACACCGGGGAGCTGTTTTTT. This sequence encodes CASMKDTYTGELFF.

The sample holds a few counts of this clone. The V call is TRBV6-5, the J call TRBJ1-1; no firm D call. V was trimmed by 8 bases and J by 3 bases, leaving 13 bases between them. The CDR3 runs 13 residues. The V gene's germline CDR1 is MNHEY and CDR2 SVGAGI. CDR3 region: CASLTRGYTEAFF. The CDR3 bases are TGTGCCAGCCTGACGCGGGGATACACTGAAGCTTTCTTT.

This clone was found once. The chain couples TRBV5-8 to TRBJ2-2; either TRBD1 or TRBD2 may supply D (5 bases each). Between the trimmed V and J ends, which lost 5 bases and 4 bases, there was a span of 15 bases. Germline-derived CDR1 and CDR2 are SGHTS and YDEGEE. This CDR3 spans 15 amino acids. The CDR3, as DNA: TGTGCCAGCAGATTAACCGGGACGTTCACCGGGGAGCTGTTTTTT. It yields the protein CASRLTGTFTGELFF.